This entry lists 2 T cell receptor beta chains sequenced from one sample in a study of shared clonotypes between healthy human individuals. CD45RO-negative, CCR7-selected cells formed the naive CD8 fraction, which excluded terminally differentiated effector memory CD45RA+ cells. Using immunoSEQ multiplex PCR, the repertoire was profiled, and TCRdb retains in-frame clones only, with some absent. The table has around 2.1 million clones, 85% to 95% seen once. What was sequenced was naive CD8+ T cells from PBMCs. The origin of the receptors is a young man in good health. Some clones in this sample may be carry-over from other donors' samples.

The V and J genes are TRBV7-9 and TRBJ1-5; TRBD1 matches at 7 bases. The CDR3 runs to 14 residues. CDR1 and CDR2 (germline): SEHNR, FQNEAQ (reference sequence). V dropped 3 bases and J dropped 4; count of bases not matched to a gene: 3. The CDR3 region has the DNA TGTGCCAGCAGCTTCATGGACAGGAATCAGCCCCAGCATTTT. This translates into CASSFMDRNQPQHF.

This chain links TRBV6-5 with TRBJ2-4; D unresolved. Germline V gene lookup returns CDR1 MNHEY and CDR2 SVGAGI. This CDR3 is built from 13 residues. Trimming removed 6 bases from V and 15 bases from J, with 21 bases in between. The CDR3 DNA reads TGTGCCAGCAGGCCTACCCGGACCGGGTTGGTGTACTTC. It codes for CASRPTRTGLVYF.